This T cell receptor (beta chain) is from a study of immune heterogeneity within non-small cell lung tumors. On the study more broadly: Tumor histology was classified as squamous cell carcinoma in several cases, non-squamous carcinoma in about 10 and not otherwise specified in 1.

TCR beta CDR3 was amplified by multiplex PCR using 32 V and 13 J primers. TCRdb redid the calling of the multiplex PCR reads with MiXCR, one entry per CDR3 protein. The sample lists 2,000 to 3,000 distinct CDR3 sequences, about 27% occurring once. The template for each sample was roughly 610 ng of genomic DNA, which had been extracted from bulk tumor tissue. Biopsies that were spaced far apart were taken, several per primary tumor, during surgery. Curative surgery was undertaken by patients, who had untreated, newly diagnosed non-small cell lung cancer. Sample share makes this clonotype medium-sized. Per the germline V gene, CDR1 is SGHDT and CDR2 is YYEEEE. The CDR3 consists of 15 residues. Trimming removed 4 bases at V and 0 bases at J, with 11 bases between.

This rearrangement joins TRBV5-6 to TRBJ1-5; D remains ambiguous. The source of this sequence is a man aged 45-65 years with non-small cell lung cancer. Sequencing input: lung tumor tissue. The CDR3 DNA follows: TGTGCCAGCAGCAAACGGGTTTATAGCAATCAGCCCCAGCATTTT. Its translation is CASSKRVYSNQPQHF.